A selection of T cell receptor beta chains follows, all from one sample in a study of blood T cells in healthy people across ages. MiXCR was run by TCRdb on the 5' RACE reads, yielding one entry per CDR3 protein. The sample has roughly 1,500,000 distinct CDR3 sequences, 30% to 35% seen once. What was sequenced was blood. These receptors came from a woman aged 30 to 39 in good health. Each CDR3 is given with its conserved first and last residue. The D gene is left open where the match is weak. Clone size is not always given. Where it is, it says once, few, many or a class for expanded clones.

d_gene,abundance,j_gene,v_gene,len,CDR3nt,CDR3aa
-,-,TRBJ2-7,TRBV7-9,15,TGTGCCAGCAGCCGAGACAGTGGGAGCTCCTACGAGCAGTACTTC,CASSRDSGSSYEQYF
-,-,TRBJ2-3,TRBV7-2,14,TGTGCCAGCAGCCCCTGGACGCTGCCCAGTACGCAGTATTTT,CASSPWTLPSTQYF
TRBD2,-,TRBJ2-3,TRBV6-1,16,TGTGCCAGCAGTGCTGAGACTAGCGGGGGTCGTAGTACGCAGTATTTT,CASSAETSGGRSTQYF
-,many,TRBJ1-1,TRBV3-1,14,TGTGCCAGCAGCCAACGGGAGGGGAACACTGAAGCTTTCTTT,CASSQREGNTEAFF
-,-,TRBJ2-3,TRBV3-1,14,TGTGCCAGCAGCCAAGATACCCTATCAGATACGCAGTATTTT,CASSQDTLSDTQYF
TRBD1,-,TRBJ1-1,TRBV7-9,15,TGTGCCAGCAGCTCGGGGACAGGGCCGGGAACTGAAGCTTTCTTT,CASSSGTGPGTEAFF
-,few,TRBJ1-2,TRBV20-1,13,TGCAGTGCTAGCCCGCGACGAGGCGCTGGCTACACCTTC,CSASPRRGAGYTF
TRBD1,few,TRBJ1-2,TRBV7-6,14,TGTGCCAGCAGCCCCACAGGGGATAGTGGTGGCTACACCTTC,CASSPTGDSGGYTF
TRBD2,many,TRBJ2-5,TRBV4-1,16,TGCGCCAGCAGCCCGGGACTAGCGGGGAACCAAGAGACCCAGTACTTC,CASSPGLAGNQETQYF
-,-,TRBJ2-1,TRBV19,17,TGTGCCAGTAGTACCCCCCCAGGCGGAGGCTCCTACAATGAGCAGTTCTTC,CASSTPPGGGSYNEQFF
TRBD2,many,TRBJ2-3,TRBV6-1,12,TGTGCCAGCAACGGGAGGGTAGATACGCAGTATTTT,CASNGRVDTQYF
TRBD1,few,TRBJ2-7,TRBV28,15,TGTGCCAGCAGTTACCCGGGACAGGTTGATGACGAGCAGTACTTC,CASSYPGQVDDEQYF
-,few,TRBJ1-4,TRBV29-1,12,TGCAGCGTTGAAGAGGCGAGGGAAAAACTGTTTTTT,CSVEEAREKLFF
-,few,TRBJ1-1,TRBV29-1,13,TGCAGCTGTGCGGCTAGCTTGAACACTGAAGCTTTCTTT,CSCAASLNTEAFF
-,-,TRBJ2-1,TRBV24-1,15,TGTGCCACCAGTGATTCCCGACAGATCTACAATGAGCAGTTCTTC,CATSDSRQIYNEQFF
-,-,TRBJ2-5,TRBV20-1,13,TGCAGTGCTAGAATGCCGGGAGAGAGTGAGCAGTACTTC,CSARMPGESEQYF
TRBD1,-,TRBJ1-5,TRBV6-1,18,TGTGCCAGCAGAGCCTCGGACAGGGGGACTATTGGCAATCAGCCCCAGCATTTT,CASRASDRGTIGNQPQHF
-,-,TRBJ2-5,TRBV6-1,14,TGTGCCAGCAGTGGGGGGGCGTCGTATGAGACCCAGTACTTC,CASSGGASYETQYF
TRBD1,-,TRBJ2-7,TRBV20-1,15,TGCAGTGCTAGGATCAGGACAGGGTCCCCCTACGAGCAGTACTTC,CSARIRTGSPYEQYF
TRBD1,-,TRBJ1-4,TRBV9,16,TGTGCCAGCAGCGGAACCGGGACAGGGTATAATGAAAAACTGTTTTTT,CASSGTGTGYNEKLFF
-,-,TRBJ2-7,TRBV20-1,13,TGCAGTGCTAGAACGGACAGAGACTACGAGCAGTACTTC,CSARTDRDYEQYF
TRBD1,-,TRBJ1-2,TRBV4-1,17,TGCGCCAGCAGCCACCGATTTACCGGGACAGGGGGTACAGGCTACACCTTC,CASSHRFTGTGGTGYTF